What follows are 9 T cell receptor beta chains derived from one specimen sequenced in a study of type 1 regulatory T cells. Each CDR3 protein is one row after TCRdb ran MiXCR on the reads. Here the sample spans 60,000 to 80,000 distinct CDR3 sequences, approximately 64% being singletons. The antigens these receptors bind are not known. Sequenced sample: cultured T cells, either the whole culture or a sorted T cell fraction (not recorded which). Subset: Tr1-enriched cell product generated in vitro against host alloantigens. These receptors were obtained from a human donor in good health.

The table lists this clonotype with a count of one. V and J are TRBV18 and TRBJ2-2; D unresolved. Per germline, CDR1 KGHSH and CDR2 LQKENI. Trimming pared 3 bases from V and 6 bases from J, leaving 20 bases between. CDR3 length: 17 amino acids. This CDR3 is CASSPLLGPSVAGELFF. CDR3 in DNA: TGTGCCAGCTCACCCCTGCTGGGCCCCTCCGTAGCCGGGGAGCTGTTTTTT. The complete variable domain, with remaining parts taken from reference TRBV18 and TRBJ2-2, reads NAGVMQNPRHLVRRRGQEARLRCSPMKGHSHVYWYRQLPEEGLKFMVYLQKENIIDESGMPKERFSAEFPKEGPSILRIQQVVRGDSAAYFCASSPLLGPSVAGELFFGEGSRLTVL.

This chain joins TRBV4-2 and TRBJ2-4; D ambiguous. This CDR3 comprises 14 residues. CDR1 and CDR2 (germline): LGHNA, YNFKEQ. V was trimmed by 4 bases and J by 1 base, leaving 8 bases between them. The CDR3 protein is CASSLSDAKNIQYF. CDR3 nucleotides: TGTGCCAGCAGCCTGTCGGATGCCAAAAACATTCAGTACTTC.

This CDR3 reads CASSVASNSETQYF. Written as DNA, the CDR3 is TGTGCCAGCAGCGTAGCTAGCAACTCTGAGACCCAGTACTTC. V gene TRBV9 combines with J gene TRBJ2-5; a possible D gene is TRBD2 (5 bases). There are 14 residues in the CDR3. V was pared by 0 bases and J by 5 bases, with 11 bases between. Germline CDR1 SGDLS, CDR2 YYNGEE.

The sample holds one count of this clonotype. This chain connects TRBV6-1 to TRBJ1-6; possible D gene TRBD1, 6 bases. This CDR3 comprises 14 residues. The germline V gene encodes CDR1 MNHNS and CDR2 SASEGT. V was pared by 5 bases and J by 5 bases, with 10 bases between. Written as DNA, the CDR3 is TGTGCCAGCAGTAGCCAGGGGAATAATTCACCCCTCCACTTT. Translated, it gives CASSSQGNNSPLHF.

To note about this clonotype: The conserved phenylalanine or tryptophan is not found at the CDR3 terminus, so this likely reflects a read error. The J gene is TRBJ2-1, the V gene TRBV5-1, with D possibly called TRBD1 or TRBD2 (5 bases each). The CDR3 length is 19 residues. Per germline, CDR1 SGHRS and CDR2 YFSETQ. Trimming pared 3 bases from V and 2 bases from J, leaving 24 bases between. CDR3 sequence: CASSSNPGTPKGPYNEQFL. The CDR3 DNA is TGCGCCAGCAGCTCGAATCCCGGGACCCCGAAGGGCCCCTACAATGAGCAGTTCCTC.

The chain employs TRBV7-6 and TRBJ2-7; 11 positions match TRBD2. Germline CDR1 SGHVS, CDR2 FNYEAQ. CDR3 size: 14 residues. Trimming cost V 3 bases and J 4 bases; bases outside gene matches: 2. The CDR3 here is CASSLRTSGYEQYF. The DNA for the CDR3 is TGTGCCAGCAGCTTGAGGACTAGCGGGTACGAGCAGTACTTC.

The J gene is TRBJ2-5, the V gene TRBV5-1; 9 bases are shared with TRBD2. With V trimmed by 4 bases and J by 1 base, 2 bases remained unmatched. Germline V gives CDR1 SGHRS, CDR2 YFSETQ. The CDR3 is 14 residues long. CDR3 in DNA: TGCGCCAGCAGCCCGGGACTAGCCCAAGAGACCCAGTACTTC. Translating it yields CASSPGLAQETQYF.

V gene TRBV20-1 combines with J gene TRBJ2-5; D remains unclear. The CDR3 length is 14 residues. Germline assignment: CDR1 DFQATT and CDR2 SNEGSKA (reference sequence). V was trimmed by 2 bases and J by 5 bases, leaving 15 bases between them. CDR3 bases: TGCAGTGCTAGAAATCCCCAGGAAGGGGAGACCCAGTACTTC. Its translation is CSARNPQEGETQYF.

This rearrangement joins TRBV29-1 to TRBJ2-1; TRBD2 aligns across 7 bases. V was clipped by 6 bases and J by 9 bases; unmatched bases: 11. This CDR3 has 13 residues. Germline V CDR1 and CDR2: SQVTM, ANQGSEA. CDR3 residues: CSVRVERDGEQFF. The DNA for the CDR3 is TGCAGCGTAAGGGTAGAGCGGGATGGTGAGCAGTTCTTC.